Below, 20 T cell receptor beta chains from the same sample are listed, as sequenced in a study of T cells in Graves' hyperthyroidism and ophthalmopathy. Amplification of TCR beta CDR3 regions used RNA as the template. First-round RT-PCR targeting the TCR CDR3 was performed with the HTBI primer set. In TCRdb, the multiplex PCR reads were re-called with MiXCR into one record per CDR3 protein. Of under 400,000 distinct CDR3 sequences detected, less than 15% appear once; the ten largest clones hold around a tenth. Sequencing was done on a sample of blood. The receptors come from a woman between 18 and 29 years old with Graves' hyperthyroidism.

This clonotype was found many times. This chain joins TRBV6-1 and TRBJ2-3; D is possibly TRBD2 (7 bases). CDR1 and CDR2 from the germline V gene are MNHNS and SASEGT. The germline V and J ends were trimmed by 10 bases and 4 bases, with 21 bases remaining between them. The CDR3 loop spans 15 amino acids. CDR3 nucleotides: TGTGCCACCGAAGGGGGGGGGTTTTTCCCAGATACGCAGTATTTT. Translation gives CATEGGGFFPDTQYF.

This clonotype was picked up many times. The CDR3 DNA follows: TGTGCCTGGAGTCTCGGTTGGGGGGAGGGCTACAATGAGCAGTTCTTC. This gives the protein CAWSLGWGEGYNEQFF. The chain carries TRBV30 and TRBJ2-1; 7 nucleotides agree with TRBD2. Germline CDR1 reads GTSNPN; CDR2 reads SVGIG (reference sequence). With V trimmed by 2 bases and J by 3 bases, 10 bases remained unmatched. The CDR3 loop spans 16 amino acids.

This clonotype was seen repeatedly, ten times or more. The chain links TRBV6-2 or TRBV6-3 to TRBJ1-5, with D uncertain. Trimming left V 6 bases short and J 0 bases short, with 12 bases between. The CDR3 covers 15 residues. Germline loops: CDR1 MNHEY, CDR2 SVGEGT. CDR3 sequence reads: CASSKHFNSNQPQHF. As DNA, the CDR3 is TGTGCCAGCAGCAAACATTTTAATAGCAATCAGCCCCAGCATTTT.

The rearrangement joins TRBV7-2 to TRBJ2-7; 8 bases map to TRBD2. The CDR3 covers 16 residues. Unmatched junction bases numbered 6, after V lost 1 base and J lost 1 base. Germline CDR1 reads SGHTA; CDR2 reads FQGNSA. Here the CDR3 DNA reads TGTGCCAGCAGCTTAGTCTCTACTAGCGGTTCCTACGAGCAGTACTTC. Protein product: CASSLVSTSGSYEQYF.

The sample holds many counts of this clonotype. This sequence joins TRBV27 and TRBJ1-4, with 7 bases matching TRBD1. V shed 5 bases and J 7 bases; nucleotides not matched to a gene: 7. CDR1 and CDR2 from the germline V gene are MNHEY and SMNVEV (reference sequence). The CDR3 covers 14 residues. CDR3 sequence: CASSATGLGEKLFF. The CDR3 DNA follows: TGTGCCAGCAGTGCGACAGGGCTAGGTGAAAAACTGTTTTTT. The complete variable domain, with remaining parts taken from reference TRBV27 and TRBJ1-4, reads EAQVTQNPRYLITVTGKKLTVTCSQNMNHEYMSWYRQDPGLGLRQIYYSMNVEVTDKGDVPEGYKVSRKEKRNFPLILESPSPNQTSLYFCASSATGLGEKLFFGSGTQLSVL.

Many counts were recorded for this clonotype. This chain joins TRBV12-3 or TRBV12-4 and TRBJ2-1; 10 nucleotides align to TRBD2. The ends lost 1 base at V and 3 bases at J; junction bases unmatched: 6. The length of the CDR3 is 17 residues. DNA for the CDR3: TGTGCCAGCAGTTTAGGACTAGCGGGCTCTTACTACAATGAGCAGTTCTTC. It specifies CASSLGLAGSYYNEQFF.

This clonotype has just a few counts. The chain uses TRBV9 and TRBJ2-7, with a weak D call TRBD2 (5 bases). CDR3 length: 16 residues. The germline V gene has CDR1 SGDLS and CDR2 YYNGEE. Trimming left V 0 bases short and J 7 bases short, with 20 bases between. CDR3 amino acids: CASSVVASSSSGEQYF. CDR3 sequence (DNA): TGTGCCAGCAGCGTAGTCGCCTCTAGCTCCTCGGGAGAGCAGTACTTC.

CDR3 DNA sequence: TGCAGTGCTTCACCCCAGACTAGGGCCCAAGAGACCCAGTACTTC. It specifies CSASPQTRAQETQYF. The rearrangement links TRBV20-1 to TRBJ2-5; D may be TRBD2 (6 bases). The CDR3 extends over 15 amino acids. The V end lost 5 bases, the J end lost 1 base, and 17 bases lay between the germline ends. Germline V gives CDR1 DFQATT, CDR2 SNEGSKA (reference sequence).

The CDR3 nucleotides are TGTGCCAGCACAGGGAGCCACGAGCAGTACTTC. Translating gives CASTGSHEQYF. V is TRBV6-2 or TRBV6-3 and J is TRBJ2-7; D may correspond to TRBD1 or TRBD2 (5 bases each). V lost 7 bases and J 5 bases, leaving 9 bases between the germline ends. The CDR3 is 11 amino acids. CDR1 and CDR2 from the germline V gene are MNHEY and SVGEGT.

The table lists this clonotype with many counts. The V and J genes are TRBV28 and TRBJ2-5, with TRBD2 matching 10 bases. The germline gives CDR1 MDHEN, CDR2 SYDVKM. The CDR3 contains 17 residues. The J segment lost 2 bases and the V segment lost 4 bases, leaving 10 bases of the junction unmatched. This CDR3 reads CASSSRVVAGGQETQYF. The CDR3 nucleotides are TGTGCCAGCAGTTCCCGAGTGGTAGCGGGGGGACAAGAGACCCAGTACTTC.

This chain connects TRBV20-1 to TRBJ1-1; no firm D call. The ends were cut back, 7 bases at V and 4 bases at J, with 10 bases in the middle. Germline CDR1 is DFQATT and CDR2 is SNEGSKA (reference sequence). The CDR3 runs to 11 residues. The CDR3 DNA is TGCAGTGAATGGGGAGGCACTGAAGCTTTCTTT. Translating gives CSEWGGTEAFF.

This chain links TRBV9 with TRBJ2-3; D is unresolved. The V gene's germline CDR1 is SGDLS and CDR2 YYNGEE. This CDR3 comprises 16 residues. V dropped 0 bases and J dropped 5 bases, with 16 bases sitting between them. CDR3 residues: CASSVGPQGSGDTQYF. The CDR3 DNA follows: TGTGCCAGCAGCGTAGGGCCCCAAGGTTCGGGAGATACGCAGTATTTT.

This clonotype was detected many times. The CDR3 nucleotides are TGTGCCACCAGTGACCCGGGACAGGTTGCGGAGACCCAGTACTTC. It encodes CATSDPGQVAETQYF. The chain couples TRBV24-1 to TRBJ2-5, with 8 bases aligning to TRBD1. V lost 4 bases to trimming and J lost 5 bases; unmatched junction nucleotides: 8. This CDR3 region has 15 residues. Germline V CDR1 and CDR2: KGHDR, SFDVKD.

This clonotype was seen ten or more times. The rearrangement joins TRBV28 to TRBJ1-4; D may be TRBD1 (6 bases). The CDR3 extends over 15 amino acids. The germline CDR1 and CDR2 sequences are MDHEN and SYDVKM. Trimming stripped 10 bases from V and 6 bases from J, with 21 bases between. The CDR3 spells CATIKMGAEHEKLFF. In nucleotides, the CDR3 is TGTGCCACCATTAAGATGGGGGCAGAACATGAAAAACTGTTTTTT.

The chain links TRBV28 to TRBJ1-3, with 9 bases fitting TRBD1. J was trimmed by 2 bases and V by 2 bases; bases with no gene match: 4. The length of the CDR3 is 16 residues. Germline lookup yields CDR1 MDHEN and CDR2 SYDVKM. CDR3 sequence: CASSLGDRVTGNTIYF. The CDR3 DNA is TGTGCCAGCAGTTTAGGGGACAGGGTCACTGGAAACACCATATATTTT.

The chain carries TRBV7-9 and TRBJ2-3; 10 nucleotides align to TRBD1. The CDR3 totals 18 residues. V was clipped by 2 bases and J by 0 bases; unmatched bases: 8. Germline CDR1 reads SEHNR; CDR2 reads FQNEAQ (reference sequence). CDR3 DNA sequence: TGTGCCAGCAGCTTATGGGGACAGGGGATCGCTAGCACAGATACGCAGTATTTT. Protein sequence: CASSLWGQGIASTDTQYF.

V is TRBV6-1 and J is TRBJ1-6; TRBD1 is a possible D gene (5 bases). Trimming took off 5 bases at V and 3 bases at J, with 20 bases between the two ends. The CDR3 consists of 18 residues. Germline CDR1 MNHNS, CDR2 SASEGT. This chain's CDR3 is CASSLGATYLYYNSPLHF. In nucleotides, the CDR3 is TGTGCCAGCAGTTTAGGGGCGACCTACCTTTACTATAATTCACCCCTCCACTTT.

This clonotype was found many times. The V and J genes are TRBV20-1 and TRBJ2-7; the D call may be TRBD1 or TRBD2 (7 bases each). The CDR3 is 15 amino acids. Germline CDR1 DFQATT, CDR2 SNEGSKA (reference sequence). V was clipped by 3 bases and J by 6 bases, with 21 bases between them. CDR3 nucleotides: TGCAGTGCTAGGGTCCAGGGGGGGGACCTGCGCGAGCAGTACTTC. Residues: CSARVQGGDLREQYF.

A word on this clonotype: At one end the junction does not follow the germline gene, possibly because of a read error. The chain carries TRBV15 and TRBJ1-2; D unresolved. The CDR3 is 15 residues long. CDR1 is LNHNV and CDR2 is YYDKDF in the germline V gene (reference sequence). CDR3 in amino acids: CATSGEPRTPYGYTF. In nucleotides, the CDR3 is TGTGCCACCAGCGGAGAGCCCCGTACCCCCTATGGCTACACCTTC. The variable domain in full, completed from reference TRBV15 and TRBJ1-2, reads DAMVIQNPRYQVTQFGKPVTLSCSQTLNHNVMYWYQQKSSQAPKLLFHYYDKDFNNEADTPDNFQSRRPNTSFCFLDIRSPGLGDTAMYLCATSGEPRTPYGYTFGSGTRLTVV.

Many counts were recorded for this clonotype. CDR3 sequence reads: CATSDPDTQETQYF. Written as DNA, the CDR3 is TGTGCCACCAGTGACCCCGACACCCAAGAGACCCAGTACTTC. This chain links TRBV24-1 with TRBJ2-5; D is ambiguous. The CDR3 consists of 14 residues. V was shortened by 4 bases and J by 1 base, with 9 bases between the two germline ends. Per the germline V gene, CDR1 is KGHDR and CDR2 is SFDVKD.